Shown below are 10 T cell receptor beta chains from a single sample sequenced in a study of CD8+ T cells in alopecia areata. Sample treatment: oral pan-JAK inhibitor, 5-10 mg twice daily. Once RNA had been extracted, it was reverse transcribed into cDNA to act as the sequencing template. Libraries were prepared by immunoSEQ multiplex PCR; TCRdb keeps only in-frame clonotypes and omits some of them. The sample includes 150,000 to 250,000 clones, 58% of them seen just once. The source material was CD4+ T cells sorted from blood, sampled at week 24, from a patient treated with tofacitinib. These receptors were collected from a human donor with alopecia areata.

The chain combines TRBV25-1 with TRBJ1-1; no reliable D call. The CDR3 sequence is 13 residues long. Germline CDR1 and CDR2: MGHDK and SYGVNS. Trimming took off 5 bases at V and 0 bases at J, with 7 bases between the two ends. The CDR3 here is CASSPHMNTEAFF. As DNA, the CDR3 is TGTGCCAGCAGTCCTCACATGAACACTGAAGCTTTCTTT.

This clone was detected once. This chain links TRBV28 with TRBJ2-4; possibly TRBD2 for D (6 bases). V gave up 2 bases and J gave up 4 bases, with 12 bases separating them. CDR3 length equals 15 residues. Looked up from germline, CDR1 is MDHEN and CDR2 is SYDVKM. In DNA, the CDR3 is TGTGCCAGCAGTTTACTAGGGAGCGGGAAAAACATTCAGTACTTC. This translates into CASSLLGSGKNIQYF.

CDR3 in amino acids: CASTPPGSDGPDTQYF. In DNA form, the CDR3 reads TGTGCCAGCACCCCACCGGGATCGGATGGACCAGATACGCAGTATTTT. J is TRBJ2-3 and V is TRBV7-2, with a possible D match to TRBD2 (5 bases). CDR3 length: 16 residues. Germline CDR1 SGHTA, CDR2 FQGNSA. Deletions cut 7 bases from V and 4 bases from J, with 21 bases between. The whole variable domain, remainder taken from reference TRBV7-2 and TRBJ2-3, is GAGVSQSPSNKVTEKGKDVELRCDPISGHTALYWYRQSLGQGLEFLIYFQGNSAPDKSGLPSDRFSAERTGGSVSTLTIQRTQQEDSAVYLCASTPPGSDGPDTQYFGPGTRLTVL.

This CDR3 reads CSVQYNEQFF. The DNA of the CDR3 is TGCAGCGTTCAGTACAATGAGCAGTTCTTC. The rearrangement joins TRBV29-1 to TRBJ2-1; D is unresolved. This CDR3 has 10 amino acids. In germline, CDR1 is SQVTM, CDR2 ANQGSEA. Trimming took off 5 bases at V and 4 bases at J, with 3 bases between the two ends.

The V call is TRBV29-1, the J call TRBJ2-2; D not certain. Germline V gene lookup returns CDR1 SQVTM and CDR2 ANQGSEA. This CDR3 spans 15 amino acids. V lost 3 bases to trimming and J lost 4 bases, with 15 bases between them. CDR3 region: CSVEDKGSVTGELFF. As DNA, the CDR3 is TGCAGCGTTGAGGATAAGGGATCGGTCACCGGGGAGCTGTTTTTT.

The chain combines TRBV13 with TRBJ2-2, with D perhaps TRBD1 (6 bases). Germline values: CDR1 PRHDT, CDR2 FYEKMQ (reference sequence). This CDR3 is 14 amino acids long. Trimming removed 4 bases from V and 6 bases from J, with 12 bases in between. CDR3 sequence: CASSSLNRAGELFF. DNA for the CDR3: TGTGCCAGCAGCTCCCTAAACAGGGCCGGGGAGCTGTTTTTT.

As to this clone: Its ends do not fully match the called genes, so a read error is possible. The rearrangement links TRBV7-8 to TRBJ1-2; weak D call: TRBD1 (6 bases). The V gene's germline CDR1 is SGHVS and CDR2 FQNEAQ. The CDR3 has 11 residues. The CDR3 here is CASSLGSGAFF. The CDR3 region has the DNA TGTGCCAGCAGCTTAGGGTCGGGGGCTTTCTTC.

The rearrangement joins TRBV4-3 to TRBJ2-5; 13 bases line up with TRBD2. The CDR3 extends over 16 amino acids. Germline V gives CDR1 LGHNA, CDR2 YSLEER. With 4 bases clipped from V and 3 bases from J, the junction kept 5 bases outside the gene matches. The DNA for the CDR3 is TGCGCCAGCAGCCGGAATGGACTAGCGGGAGAAGAGACCCAGTACTTC. Translating it yields CASSRNGLAGEETQYF.

This clone was counted between two and nine times. The chain is built from TRBV9 and TRBJ1-1, with unresolved D. The ends were cut back, 1 base at V and 5 bases at J, with 9 bases in the middle. The length of the CDR3 is 13 residues. Germline lookup yields CDR1 SGDLS and CDR2 YYNGEE. CDR3: CASSVSGSTEAFF. In nucleotides, the CDR3 is TGTGCCAGCAGCGTAAGTGGGTCGACTGAAGCTTTCTTT.

The CDR3 loop is CAIRGQSEQYF. CDR3 sequence (DNA): TGTGCCATCAGGGGACAGAGCGAGCAGTACTTC. The chain has TRBV10-3 and TRBJ2-7; TRBD1 matches 7 bases. The junction had 2 bases not matched to a gene; V was cut back by 6 bases and J by 6 bases. Germline V gene lookup returns CDR1 ENHRY and CDR2 SYGVKD. The CDR3 is made up of 11 amino acids.